The 20 T cell receptor beta chains presented below share a single source sample, sequenced in a study of blood T cell repertoires in COVID-19. Produced via immunoSEQ multiplex PCR; TCRdb's table is partial and in-frame only. The table lists about 270,000 clones, approximately 90% of them singletons. Sequencing was carried out using PBMCs or T cells enriched from blood (not recorded which). The receptors derive from a woman in her late teens or twenties who had recovered from COVID-19.

The chain has TRBV6-5 and TRBJ2-3; TRBD2 might be the D (5 bases). The germline CDR1 and CDR2 sequences are MNHEY and SVGAGI. This CDR3 has 13 amino acids. Deletions cut 11 bases from V and 0 bases from J, with 12 bases between. The CDR3: CAGRTVSTDTQYF. The DNA for the CDR3 is TGTGCCGGCCGGACTGTTAGCACAGATACGCAGTATTTT.

The V call is TRBV7-8, the J call TRBJ2-1, with 7 bases identical to TRBD1. J gave up 2 bases and V 5 bases, and 18 bases lay outside the gene matches. Germline V lookup: CDR1 SGHVS, CDR2 FQNEAQ. This CDR3 comprises 19 residues. CDR3 sequence reads: CASSRWSSEGAIPYNEQFF. The CDR3 nucleotides read TGTGCCAGCAGCCGGTGGAGTAGCGAGGGGGCAATCCCCTACAATGAGCAGTTCTTC.

The chain employs TRBV28 and TRBJ1-1; D might be TRBD1 (5 bases). The V gene's germline CDR1 is MDHEN and CDR2 SYDVKM. This CDR3 region has 11 residues. The CDR3, as DNA: TGTGCTTCGGGGGGGGGTACTGAAGCTTTCTTT. This encodes CASGGGTEAFF.

The chain links TRBV4-1 to TRBJ2-3; 8 nucleotides align to TRBD2. Germline V gives CDR1 MGHRA, CDR2 YSYEKL. Trimming cost V 2 bases and J 6 bases; bases outside gene matches: 4. The CDR3 is 14 amino acids. The CDR3 nucleotides read TGCGCCAGCAGCCAATTGGGACTAGTTGATACGCAGTATTTT. It is translated as CASSQLGLVDTQYF.

CDR3 region: CASSDGTTDNEQFF. The CDR3 DNA sequence: TGCGCCAGCAGCGACGGGACAACCGACAATGAGCAGTTCTTC. The V and J genes are TRBV5-1 and TRBJ2-1, with D tentatively TRBD1 (6 bases). Trimming took 4 bases from V and 5 from J, leaving 13 bases between them. Germline V gene data show CDR1 as SGHRS and CDR2 as YFSETQ. The CDR3 has 14 residues.

The genes are TRBV7-3 and TRBJ2-2, with 8 positions matching TRBD1. This CDR3 has 14 residues. The trim removed 1 base at V and 6 bases at J, leaving 1 base unmatched. In germline, CDR1 is SGHTA, CDR2 FQGTGA. This chain's CDR3 is CASSLRQGSGELFF. The CDR3 DNA is TGTGCCAGCAGCTTAAGACAGGGGTCCGGGGAGCTGTTTTTT.

In nucleotides, the CDR3 is TGCGCCAGCAGCCAAGATCGCCTAGCGGGGACCACAGATACGCAGTATTTT. Translated, it gives CASSQDRLAGTTDTQYF. The genes are TRBV4-1 and TRBJ2-3; 9 nucleotides line up with TRBD2. J was trimmed by 2 bases and V by 0 bases; bases with no gene match: 6. Germline lookup yields CDR1 MGHRA and CDR2 YSYEKL. The CDR3 runs 17 residues.

The count of this clone is one. The chain uses TRBV20-1 and TRBJ2-5, with 12 bases aligning to TRBD2. V lost 3 bases, J lost 2 bases, and 4 bases stayed unmatched. The CDR3 covers 15 residues. Germline loops: CDR1 DFQATT, CDR2 SNEGSKA (reference sequence). Here the CDR3 DNA reads TGCAGTGCTAGTGGACTAGCGGGGTCACAAGAGACCCAGTACTTC. Amino acids: CSASGLAGSQETQYF.

With respect to this clone: This CDR3 is also generated by other DNA sequences in the sample. The rearrangement links TRBV24-1 to TRBJ1-1; TRBD1 might be the D (6 bases). There are 13 residues in the CDR3. Germline CDR1 KGHDR, CDR2 SFDVKD. Trimming took off 4 bases at V and 4 bases at J, with 9 bases between the two ends. The CDR3 spells CATSDRGGTEAFF. The CDR3 coding sequence is TGTGCCACCAGTGACCGAGGGGGCACTGAAGCTTTCTTT.

This chain joins TRBV19 and TRBJ1-2; TRBD1 is a possible D gene (6 bases). Germline lookup yields CDR1 LNHDA and CDR2 SQIVND (reference sequence). The CDR3 sequence is 11 residues long. Trimming removed 9 bases from V and 7 bases from J, with 12 bases in between. The CDR3 loop is CASETGFGYTF. The CDR3 nucleotides are TGTGCCAGCGAAACAGGGTTTGGCTACACCTTC.

J is TRBJ1-2 and V is TRBV3-1 (or the pseudogene TRBV3-2), with D tentatively TRBD1 (5 bases). The V end lost 0 bases, the J end lost 4 bases, and 15 bases lay between the germline ends. CDR3 length: 16 residues. Germline CDR1 reads LGHDT; CDR2 reads YNNKEL (reference sequence). CDR3 amino acids: CASSQDSASGAYGYTF. The CDR3 region has the DNA TGTGCCAGCAGCCAAGATTCGGCATCTGGGGCCTATGGCTACACCTTC.

This sequence joins TRBV5-1 and TRBJ2-3; D perhaps matches TRBD2 (5 bases). There are 13 residues in the CDR3. V lost 3 bases and J lost 6, with 11 bases in between. Germline V gives CDR1 SGHRS, CDR2 YFSETQ. CDR3 in DNA: TGCGCCAGCAGCTCTCCTGGGAGTGATACGCAGTATTTT. Translating gives CASSSPGSDTQYF.

CDR3: CASSFSRRWETQYF. The CDR3 DNA reads TGCGCCAGCAGCTTTTCACGGAGGTGGGAGACCCAGTACTTC. The chain is built from TRBV5-1 and TRBJ2-5; a weak D match, TRBD2 (5 bases). V dropped 2 bases and J dropped 5 bases, with 13 bases sitting between them. The germline gives CDR1 SGHRS, CDR2 YFSETQ. This CDR3 has 14 residues.

The chain uses TRBV5-1 and TRBJ1-2; D might be TRBD1 (5 bases). The CDR3 extends over 14 amino acids. The ends were cut back, 3 bases at V and 8 bases at J, with 17 bases in the middle. Germline lookup yields CDR1 SGHRS and CDR2 YFSETQ. CDR3 DNA: TGCGCCAGCAGCTCGGACCCAGACAGCTCCGGCTACACCTTC. This gives the protein CASSSDPDSSGYTF.

The rearrangement links TRBV20-1 to TRBJ2-5; 8 nucleotides align to TRBD2. J gave up 3 bases and V 3 bases, and 6 bases lay outside the gene matches. The CDR3 sequence is 14 residues long. The germline gives CDR1 DFQATT, CDR2 SNEGSKA (reference sequence). The CDR3 DNA follows: TGCAGTGCTAGTAGGCTAGCGGGTAAAGAGACCCAGTACTTC. Translating gives CSASRLAGKETQYF.

This clone was detected a few times. The chain employs TRBV6-4 and TRBJ2-3; D is perhaps TRBD1 (5 bases). CDR3 length: 15 residues. V gave up 0 bases and J gave up 4 bases, with 11 bases separating them. Germline CDR1 and CDR2: MRHNA and SNTAGT. The CDR3, as DNA: TGTGCCAGCAGTGACTCCGCCCTAGGGGCAGATACGCAGTATTTT. Translated: CASSDSALGADTQYF.

This rearrangement joins TRBV18 to TRBJ1-5; possible D gene TRBD1, 6 bases. V was clipped by 3 bases and J by 5 bases, with 11 bases between them. From germline, CDR1 is KGHSH and CDR2 LQKENI. This CDR3 contains 14 residues. This CDR3 reads CASSPTGFDQPQHF. CDR3 bases: TGTGCCAGCTCACCGACAGGTTTCGATCAGCCCCAGCATTTT.

The chain couples TRBV5-6 to TRBJ2-3; a possible D gene is TRBD1 (6 bases). The germline CDR1 and CDR2 sequences are SGHDT and YYEEEE. Between the trimmed V and J ends, which lost 3 bases and 8 bases, there was a span of 22 bases. The CDR3 spans 16 residues. The CDR3 nucleotides are TGTGCCAGCAGCTCCGGGACAACGCTATTACAGGGTACGCAGTATTTT. Translation: CASSSGTTLLQGTQYF. Using reference TRBV5-6 and TRBJ2-3 for the parts outside the CDR3, the full variable domain is DAGVTQSPTHLIKTRGQQVTLRCSPKSGHDTVSWYQQALGQGPQFIFQYYEEEERQRGNFPDRFSGHQFPNYSSELNVNALLLGDSALYLCASSSGTTLLQGTQYFGPGTRLTVL.

The V call is TRBV3-1 (or the pseudogene TRBV3-2), the J call TRBJ2-5, with 14 bases that match TRBD2. Germline loops: CDR1 LGHDT, CDR2 YNNKEL (reference sequence). The CDR3 has 17 amino acids. V lost 4 bases to trimming and J lost 7 bases; unmatched junction nucleotides: 11. The CDR3 reads CASSRGLAGAREGTQYF. CDR3 nucleotides: TGTGCCAGCAGCCGGGGACTAGCGGGGGCCCGCGAGGGGACCCAGTACTTC.

V and J are TRBV2 and TRBJ2-2, with D uncertain. CDR3 length: 14 residues. Deletions cut 7 bases from V and 4 bases from J, with 13 bases between. Germline V CDR1 and CDR2: SNHLY, FYNNEI. The CDR3 loop reads CASIGQRSTGELFF. DNA of the CDR3: TGTGCCAGCATAGGTCAGCGAAGCACCGGGGAGCTGTTTTTT.